This paragraph covers one TCR beta chain sequence. TCRdb keeps only in-frame clones here, not all; method: immunoSEQ multiplex PCR. The sample includes roughly 250,000 clones, roughly nine tenths of them seen just once. This record belongs to a study of blood T cell repertoires in COVID-19. Cohorts were assigned according to the clinical history that participants reported. Germline values: CDR1 MNHEY, CDR2 SVGEGT. The CDR3 covers 15 residues. V lost 2 bases to trimming and J lost 4 bases, with 14 bases between them. This chain links TRBV6-2 or TRBV6-3 with TRBJ1-2; TRBD1 is a possible D gene (5 bases). Specimen: PBMCs or T cells enriched from blood (not recorded which). The sequence came from a woman in her 30s with acute COVID-19. The DNA of the CDR3 is TGTGCCAGCAGTTACGCCACCGGGGGTGGCTATGGCTACACCTTC. Amino acid sequence: CASSYATGGGYGYTF.